The present T cell receptor (beta chain) was sequenced within a study of T cells after yellow fever vaccination (dated by TCRdb to about 2019). About the study as a whole: The SMART-Seq v4 Ultra Low Input RNA kit was used to prepare libraries from fractions with low cell numbers. To follow T-cell clones before and after both primary and booster YFV17D yellow fever vaccination, bulk TCR alpha and beta repertoires underwent longitudinal sequencing. Two healthy male donors, one aged 18 to 30 and one aged 30 to 40 years, made up the cohort. Blood samples were taken at several timepoints before and after primary and secondary immunization, and bulk PBMC replicates and cell subsets were isolated. Broader findings and caveats from the paper: Computational filtering was required because FACS-sorted repertoires could contain abundant contaminating clonotypes from the bulk population. Because only a couple of donors were included in the study, the extent to which the findings can be generalized is limited. Most clones expanded after primary vaccination (around 96% of CD4 and 70% to 90% of CD8) were re-detected after the booster, suggesting that broad memory maintenance occurred. A small fraction of clonotypes showed up in both the CD4 and CD8 compartments, probably as a result of convergent recombination. Compared with the primary T-cell response, the secondary T-cell response was faster but weaker, reaching its peak on day 5 rather than on day 15.

The sample's treatment or condition label is to be understood as: live attenuated yellow fever vaccine strain. A standard Ficoll-Paque protocol was used to isolate PBMCs from peripheral blood. Dynabeads CD4 and CD8 positive selection kits were used to isolate CD4 and CD8 T-cell fractions. TriZol was used to extract RNA from bulk PBMCs, CD4 and CD8 fractions, and dextramer-positive and dextramer-negative fractions. This clonotype was recorded many times. Its target antigen remains unknown. The input lacks base qualities; no much larger clone sits a single base away. For sequencing, an Illumina NovaSeq 6000 was employed. TCR cDNA was made using 5'RACE template switching, a step that added a universal primer site and unique molecular identifiers. Priming for cDNA synthesis came from both the TCR alpha and TCR beta constant segments. Library amplification involved two PCR steps, and the second step added sample barcodes and sequencing adapters. Sequencing of libraries was performed on Illumina HiSeq 2500 (2x100 bp) or NovaSeq (2x150 bp). On the authors' methods: MIGEC handled demultiplexing of reads and collapsing into UMI consensus sequences, while MiXCR performed V(D)J alignment. Clonotypes responding to the vaccine were identified with edgeR on replicate PBMC samples, with the criteria of FDR below 0.01 and a log2 fold change above 5 up to day 15. Bulk clonotypes were assigned CD4 or CD8 identity according to which sequenced CD4 or CD8 repertoire held them at higher abundance. TCRdb ran its own pipeline on the public reads, namely fastp trimming at Q25 and MiXCR clone calling, and kept in-frame beta chains. Every distinct CDR3 protein forms one entry, paired with its most common genes and DNA. V and J calls and clone size were set by TCRdb, not the authors. The table for this sample lists fewer than 400,000 distinct CDR3 sequences; about 10% of them were counted only once. About 3% of the sample is taken by the ten largest.

The sample here was CD4+ T cells sorted from PBMCs, taken 45 days after the yellow fever booster vaccination. This receptor was obtained from a man younger than 35 who received the YFV17D yellow fever vaccine.

The CDR3 amino acid sequence is: CASSFWGLDNEQFF. The DNA sequence is as follows: TGTGCCAGCAGCTTTTGGGGTTTGGACAATGAGCAGTTCTTC. In this chain, TRBV7-9 is recombined with TRBJ2-1; no confident D gene assignment can be made. V was cut back by 3 bases and J by 5 bases, leaving a gap of 11 bases between them. The CDR3 holds 14 amino acids from the cysteine to the phenylalanine. The DNA shown is the 42-base CDR3, in frame from base 1. Reading the germline V gene (reference sequence) gives CDR1 SEHNR and CDR2 FQNEAQ.